These T cell receptor beta chains were read from a single sample in a study of long-term antiretroviral therapy in people with HIV. The method was immunoSEQ multiplex PCR; TCRdb's version includes in-frame clones alone and lacks a portion of them. This table has roughly 30,000 clones, 80% to 95% appearing once. This sample comprised unsorted PBMCs, obtained 3.1 years after starting antiretroviral therapy. The receptor set was obtained from a man aged 18 to 30 with HIV. Each CDR3 is given with its conserved first and last residue. The order of the fields is D gene, V gene, J gene, clone size, CDR3 protein, CDR3 DNA. The D gene is left open where the match is weak. Clone sizes are given selectively: once, few, many, or a class where the clone is expanded.

>.|TRBV6-5|TRBJ1-4|once
CASRWTLAEKLFF
TGTGCCAGCAGGTGGACGCTGGCGGAAAAACTGTTTTTT
>.|TRBV7-8|TRBJ1-2|.
CASSPGGALGYTF
TGTGCCAGCAGCCCGGGGGGGGCGCTTGGCTACACCTTC
>.|TRBV28|TRBJ1-2|.
CASTPSPFHGYTF
TGTGCCAGCACCCCATCCCCTTTTCATGGCTACACCTTC
>TRBD1|TRBV2|TRBJ2-1|.
CASSEEVDRGPTDNEQFF
TGTGCCAGCAGTGAAGAAGTTGACAGGGGACCGACGGATAATGAGCAGTTCTTC
>TRBD2|TRBV11-2|TRBJ2-3|.
CASSLGGLAPDTQYF
TGTGCCAGCAGCTTGGGTGGACTAGCCCCAGATACGCAGTATTTT
>.|TRBV9|TRBJ2-5|.
CASSVAPGQETQYF
TGTGCCAGCAGCGTAGCCCCGGGCCAAGAGACCCAGTACTTC
>.|TRBV7-9|TRBJ1-1|few
CASSIGGPLNTEAFF
TGTGCCAGCAGCATAGGGGGTCCCCTGAACACTGAAGCTTTCTTT
>.|TRBV5-1|TRBJ2-7|.
CASSAGQVNYEQYF
TGCGCCAGCAGCGCGGGACAAGTCAACTACGAGCAGTACTTC
>.|TRBV15|TRBJ2-1|.
CATSRGLGSKADEQFF
TGTGCCACCAGCAGAGGGTTGGGGTCAAAAGCTGATGAGCAGTTCTTC
>TRBD1|TRBV4-3|TRBJ2-3|.
CASSPDRGRMSPDTQYF
TGCGCCAGCAGCCCCGACAGGGGGCGAATGAGCCCAGATACGCAGTATTTT
>.|TRBV2|TRBJ2-4|.
CATSERAKNIQYF
TGTGCCACCTCCGAGAGGGCCAAAAACATTCAGTACTTC
>.|TRBV2|TRBJ1-1|.
CASSEGTGGTEAFF
TGTGCCAGCAGTGAAGGGACTGGGGGAACTGAAGCTTTCTTT
>TRBD1|TRBV18|TRBJ1-1|once
CASSPSRDRVTEAFF
TGTGCCAGCTCACCTTCCCGGGACAGGGTGACTGAAGCTTTCTTT
>TRBD2|TRBV2|TRBJ2-2|.
CASSNLAAGELFF
TGTGCCAGCAGTAACCTAGCGGCCGGGGAGCTGTTTTTT
>.|TRBV6-6|TRBJ1-5|once
CASTQGGANQPQHF
TGTGCCAGCACCCAAGGGGGAGCCAATCAGCCCCAGCATTTT
>TRBD1|TRBV5-1|TRBJ1-3|.
CASSSGTGFSGSGNTIYF
TGCGCCAGCAGCTCCGGGACAGGGTTTTCGGGATCTGGAAACACCATATATTTT
>TRBD2|TRBV19|TRBJ2-7|.
CASAPHGTSGRPYEQYF
TGTGCCAGTGCTCCTCACGGGACTAGCGGGAGGCCCTACGAGCAGTACTTC
>TRBD1|TRBV5-5|TRBJ1-4|.
CASSATGTDFEKLFF
TGTGCCAGCAGCGCCACCGGGACAGACTTTGAAAAACTGTTTTTT
>.|TRBV19|TRBJ2-5|.
CASTQGRETQYF
TGTGCCAGTACCCAGGGGCGAGAGACCCAGTACTTC
>.|TRBV5-1|TRBJ2-3|.
CASSLGALLSTDTQYF
TGCGCCAGCAGCTTGGGGGCGCTACTTAGCACAGATACGCAGTATTTT
>.|TRBV20-1|TRBJ2-7|few
CSARDFNEQYF
TGCAGTGCTAGGGACTTCAACGAGCAGTACTTC
>.|TRBV4-1|TRBJ2-1|.
CASSPQSNGDEQFF
TGCGCCAGCAGCCCTCAGTCGAACGGGGATGAGCAGTTCTTC
>TRBD2|TRBV19|TRBJ2-1|few
CASTGSGRANNEQFF
TGTGCCAGTACCGGAAGCGGGAGGGCCAATAATGAGCAGTTCTTC
>TRBD1|TRBV10-3|TRBJ2-2|.
CASREKDRRTGELFF
TGTGCCTCTAGAGAAAAGGACAGGAGGACCGGGGAGCTGTTTTTT
>.|TRBV13|TRBJ2-7|once
CASSSGGKSYEQYF
TGTGCCAGCAGCTCAGGGGGGAAGTCCTACGAGCAGTACTTC
>TRBD2|TRBV19|TRBJ2-2|once
CASARLAGTTGELFF
TGTGCCAGTGCCAGGCTAGCGGGAACCACCGGGGAGCTGTTTTTT
>.|TRBV19|TRBJ2-2|.
CASKKPNTGELFF
TGTGCCAGTAAAAAGCCGAACACCGGGGAGCTGTTTTTT
>TRBD1|TRBV11-2|TRBJ1-1|.
CASSASPDRSEAFF
TGTGCCAGCAGCGCATCGCCGGACAGGTCTGAAGCTTTCTTT
>TRBD1|TRBV5-4|TRBJ2-7|.
CASSPMADPGQGTYEQYF
TGTGCCAGCAGCCCAATGGCAGATCCGGGACAGGGGACCTACGAGCAGTACTTC
>.|TRBV7-9|TRBJ1-2|few
CASSLGTETKNYGYTF
TGTGCCAGCAGCTTAGGGACAGAGACTAAAAACTATGGCTACACCTTC
>.|TRBV29-1|TRBJ2-3|.
CSVINGGQTGDTQYF
TGCAGCGTAATCAATGGGGGCCAAACTGGAGATACGCAGTATTTT
>TRBD2|TRBV29-1|TRBJ2-1|.
CSVVGRGPLFF
TGCAGCGTTGTCGGGAGGGGACCTCTGTTCTTC
>TRBD2|TRBV4-3|TRBJ2-1|.
CASSQDPESGEREQFF
TGCGCCAGCAGCCAAGATCCAGAAAGCGGGGAACGTGAGCAGTTCTTC
>TRBD2|TRBV7-9|TRBJ2-1|.
CASRGPAGVTDEQFF
TGTGCCAGCCGGGGGCCAGCGGGAGTCACTGATGAGCAGTTCTTC
>TRBD1|TRBV27|TRBJ1-2|.
CASSLSGQGARRSGYTF
TGTGCCAGCAGTTTAAGCGGACAGGGGGCGCGGAGGAGTGGCTACACCTTC
>.|TRBV23-1|TRBJ2-1|.
CASSQGGDTFYNEQFF
TGCGCCAGCAGTCAGGGGGGGGACACCTTCTACAATGAGCAGTTCTTC
>.|TRBV11-2|TRBJ2-2|once
CASSFISSLGAGELFF
TGTGCCAGCAGCTTTATATCTTCCTTGGGGGCCGGGGAGCTGTTTTTT
>.|TRBV7-9|TRBJ1-1|.
CASSPTGGRWGNTEAFF
TGTGCCAGCAGCCCCACGGGGGGGAGATGGGGGAACACTGAAGCTTTCTTT
>TRBD2|TRBV11-2|TRBJ2-5|.
CASRRELGAETQYF
TGTGCCAGCCGGCGGGAGCTAGGGGCAGAGACCCAGTACTTC
>.|TRBV5-4|TRBJ2-2|once
CASSSLGGGELFF
TGTGCCAGCAGCAGCCTCGGGGGCGGGGAGCTGTTTTTT
>TRBD1|TRBV27|TRBJ1-6|.
CASRLYRGSNSPLHF
TGTGCCAGCAGGTTATACAGGGGTAGTAATTCACCCCTCCACTTT
>.|TRBV15|TRBJ2-2|.
CATSRDLSLGAAPTGELFF
TGTGCCACCAGCAGAGATTTAAGTTTGGGGGCAGCCCCCACCGGGGAGCTGTTTTTT
>.|TRBV20-1|TRBJ2-5|.
CSASNQYF
TGCAGTGCTAGCAACCAGTACTTC
>.|TRBV9|TRBJ1-1|.
CASSKVDNEAFF
TGTGCCAGCAGCAAGGTGGATAATGAAGCTTTCTTT
>.|TRBV5-6|TRBJ1-4|.
CASSLFTANEKLFF
TGTGCCAGCAGCTTGTTTACAGCGAATGAAAAACTGTTTTTT
>.|TRBV9|TRBJ2-1|.
CASSRVAEYNEQFF
TGTGCCAGCAGTCGGGTAGCGGAATACAATGAGCAGTTCTTC
>.|TRBV4-3|TRBJ1-5|.
CASSQDRVNQPQHF
TGCGCCAGCAGCCAGGACAGAGTTAATCAGCCCCAGCATTTT
>TRBD1|TRBV19|TRBJ2-7|.
CASSSYPGQGEREQYF
TGTGCCAGTAGCTCTTACCCCGGACAGGGTGAACGGGAGCAGTACTTC
>TRBD2|TRBV29-1|TRBJ2-1|.
CSVSGTSADEQFF
TGCAGCGTTTCCGGGACTAGCGCCGATGAGCAGTTCTTC